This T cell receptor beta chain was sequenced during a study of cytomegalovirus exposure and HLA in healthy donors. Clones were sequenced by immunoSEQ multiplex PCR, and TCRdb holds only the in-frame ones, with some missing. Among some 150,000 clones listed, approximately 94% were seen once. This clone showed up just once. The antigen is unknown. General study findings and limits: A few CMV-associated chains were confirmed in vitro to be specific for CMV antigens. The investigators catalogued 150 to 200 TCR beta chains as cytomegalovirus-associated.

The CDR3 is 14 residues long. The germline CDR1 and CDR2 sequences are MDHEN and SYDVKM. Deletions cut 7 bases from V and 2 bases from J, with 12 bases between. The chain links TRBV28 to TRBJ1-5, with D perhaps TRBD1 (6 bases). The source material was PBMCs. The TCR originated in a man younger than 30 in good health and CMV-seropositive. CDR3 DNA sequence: TGTGCCAGCAACAACCGACAGGGCAATCAGCCCCAGCATTTT. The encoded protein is CASNNRQGNQPQHF.